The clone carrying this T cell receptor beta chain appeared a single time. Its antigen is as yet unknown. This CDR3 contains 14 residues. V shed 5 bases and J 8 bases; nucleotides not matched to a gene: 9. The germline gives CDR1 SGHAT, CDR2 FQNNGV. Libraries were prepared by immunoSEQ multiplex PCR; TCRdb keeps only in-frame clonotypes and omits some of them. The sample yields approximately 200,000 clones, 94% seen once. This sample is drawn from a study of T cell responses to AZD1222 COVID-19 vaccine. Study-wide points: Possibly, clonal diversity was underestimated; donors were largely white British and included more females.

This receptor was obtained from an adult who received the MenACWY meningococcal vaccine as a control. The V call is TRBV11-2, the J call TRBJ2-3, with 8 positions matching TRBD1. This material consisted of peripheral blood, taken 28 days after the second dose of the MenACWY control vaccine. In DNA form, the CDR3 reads TGTGCCAGCAGCAAAGGACAGGGATGGTTTACGCAGTATTTT. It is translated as CASSKGQGWFTQYF.